This T cell receptor beta chain was sequenced for a study of blood T cell repertoires in COVID-19. Study background: Italy, Spain and the United States were the sources of the convalescent and acute COVID-19 samples. T cells, B-cell-depleted T cells, or PBMCs supplied cDNA or gDNA.

J was trimmed by 8 bases and V by 7 bases; bases with no gene match: 5. Germline assignment: CDR1 DFQATT and CDR2 SNEGSKA (reference sequence). The CDR3 is 11 residues long. Per the original methods: Amplification of reference gene primers was used by the study to estimate nucleated cell counts. Data came from immunoSEQ multiplex PCR; TCRdb stores just in-frame clones and leaves some out. V and J calls and clone size follow that table, whereas D and trimming were derived from the DNA. This table has approximately 180,000 clones, 85% to 90% appearing once. Cohort allocation depended upon clinical history that participants reported.

The TCR sequence derives from a woman in her forties with acute COVID-19. The chain is built from TRBV20-1 and TRBJ1-2; TRBD1 agrees at 9 bases. Sequencing used PBMCs or T cells enriched from blood (not recorded which). CDR3 protein: CSVQGAQGYTF. CDR3 DNA sequence: TGCAGTGTACAGGGGGCACAGGGCTACACCTTC.